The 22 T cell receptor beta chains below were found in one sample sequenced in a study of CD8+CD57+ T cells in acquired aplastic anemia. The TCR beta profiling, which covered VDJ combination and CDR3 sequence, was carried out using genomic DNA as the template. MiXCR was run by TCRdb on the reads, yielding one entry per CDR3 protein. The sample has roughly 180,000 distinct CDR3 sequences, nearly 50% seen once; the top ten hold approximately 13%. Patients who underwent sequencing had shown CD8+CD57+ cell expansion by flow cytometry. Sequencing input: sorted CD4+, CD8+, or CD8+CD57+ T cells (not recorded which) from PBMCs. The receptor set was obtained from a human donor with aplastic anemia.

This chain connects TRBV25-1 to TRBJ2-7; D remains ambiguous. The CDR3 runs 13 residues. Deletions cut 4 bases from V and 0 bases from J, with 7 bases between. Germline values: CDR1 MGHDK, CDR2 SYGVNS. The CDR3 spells CASSGWSSYEQYF. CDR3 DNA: TGTGCCAGCAGTGGGTGGAGCTCCTACGAGCAGTACTTC.

In DNA, the CDR3 is TGCAGCGTTGTGAGTGGCGGGGGGGCACGTCAAGAGACCCAGTACTTC. Its protein product is CSVVSGGGARQETQYF. This rearrangement joins TRBV29-1 to TRBJ2-5; 9 bases fit TRBD2. This CDR3 region has 16 residues. V gave up 4 bases and J gave up 2 bases; unmatched junction bases: 11. CDR1 SQVTM and CDR2 ANQGSEA come from the germline V gene. The full variable domain, completed using reference TRBV29-1 and TRBJ2-5, is SAVISQKPSRDICQRGTSLTIQCQVDSQVTMMFWYRQQPGQSLTLIATANQGSEATYESGFVIDKFPISRPNLTFSTLTVSNMSPEDSSIYLCSVVSGGGARQETQYFGPGTRLLVL.

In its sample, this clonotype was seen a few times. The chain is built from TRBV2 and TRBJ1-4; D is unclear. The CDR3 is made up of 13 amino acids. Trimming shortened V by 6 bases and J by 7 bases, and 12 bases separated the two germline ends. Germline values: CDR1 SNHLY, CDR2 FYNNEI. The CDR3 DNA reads TGTGCCAGCAGGGGCGGATGGGCTGAAAAACTGTTTTTT. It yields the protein CASRGGWAEKLFF.

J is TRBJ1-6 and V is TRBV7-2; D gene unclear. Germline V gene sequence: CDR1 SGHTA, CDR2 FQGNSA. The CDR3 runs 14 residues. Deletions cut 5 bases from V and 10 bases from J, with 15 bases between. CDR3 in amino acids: CASSPRARGSPLHF. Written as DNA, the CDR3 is TGTGCCAGCAGCCCCCGGGCCCGAGGGTCACCCCTCCACTTT.

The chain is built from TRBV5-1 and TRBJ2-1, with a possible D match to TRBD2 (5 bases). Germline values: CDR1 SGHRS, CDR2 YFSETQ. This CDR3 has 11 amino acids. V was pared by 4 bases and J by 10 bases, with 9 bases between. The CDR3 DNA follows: TGCGCCAGCAGCGACCGAGGGGAGCAGTTCTTC. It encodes CASSDRGEQFF.

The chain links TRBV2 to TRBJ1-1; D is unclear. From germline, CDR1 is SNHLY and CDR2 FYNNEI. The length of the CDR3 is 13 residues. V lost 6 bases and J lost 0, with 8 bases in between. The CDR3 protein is CASRGSVNTEAFF. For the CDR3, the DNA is TGTGCCAGCAGAGGCAGTGTGAACACTGAAGCTTTCTTT.

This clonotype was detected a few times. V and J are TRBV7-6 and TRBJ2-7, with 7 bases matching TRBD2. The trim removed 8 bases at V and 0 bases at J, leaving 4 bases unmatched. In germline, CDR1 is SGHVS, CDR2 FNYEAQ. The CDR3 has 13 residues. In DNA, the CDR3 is TGTGCCAGCGGTACGGGAGGCTCCTACGAGCAGTACTTC. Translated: CASGTGGSYEQYF.

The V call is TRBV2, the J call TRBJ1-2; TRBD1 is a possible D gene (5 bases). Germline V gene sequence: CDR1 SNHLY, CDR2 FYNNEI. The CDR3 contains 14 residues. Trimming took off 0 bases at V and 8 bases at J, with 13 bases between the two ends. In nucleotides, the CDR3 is TGTGCCAGCAGTGAAGCGCTGGGGGTTGGAGGCTACACCTTC. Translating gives CASSEALGVGGYTF.

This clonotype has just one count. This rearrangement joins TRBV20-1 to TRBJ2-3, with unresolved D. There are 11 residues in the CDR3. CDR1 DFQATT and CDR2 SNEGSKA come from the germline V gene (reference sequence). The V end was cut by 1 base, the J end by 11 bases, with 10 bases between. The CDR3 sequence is CSARAELKQYF. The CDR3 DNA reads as TGCAGTGCTAGAGCCGAGTTAAAGCAGTATTTT.

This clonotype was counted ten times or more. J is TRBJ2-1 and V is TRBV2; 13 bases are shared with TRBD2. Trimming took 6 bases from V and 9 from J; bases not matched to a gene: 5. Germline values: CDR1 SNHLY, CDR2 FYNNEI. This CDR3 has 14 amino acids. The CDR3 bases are TGTGCCAGCAGACTAGCGGGGGGGTTAGGTGAGCAGTTCTTC. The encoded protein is CASRLAGGLGEQFF.

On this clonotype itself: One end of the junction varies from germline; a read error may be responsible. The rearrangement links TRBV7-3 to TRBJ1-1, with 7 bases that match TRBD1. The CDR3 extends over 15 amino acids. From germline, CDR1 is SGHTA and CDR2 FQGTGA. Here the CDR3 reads CASSQGTAQDTEAFF. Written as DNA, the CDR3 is TGCGCCAGCAGCCAAGGGACAGCTCAGGACACTGAAGCTTTCTTT.

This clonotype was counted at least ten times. The CDR3 spells CASSPRQGSNEKLFF. DNA of the CDR3: TGTGCCAGCAGCCCCCGTCAGGGCTCTAATGAAAAACTGTTTTTT. This rearrangement joins TRBV9 to TRBJ1-4; tentatively, D is TRBD1 (5 bases). Looked up from germline, CDR1 is SGDLS and CDR2 is YYNGEE. CDR3 size: 15 residues. The germline V and J ends were trimmed by 4 bases and 3 bases, with 13 bases remaining between them.

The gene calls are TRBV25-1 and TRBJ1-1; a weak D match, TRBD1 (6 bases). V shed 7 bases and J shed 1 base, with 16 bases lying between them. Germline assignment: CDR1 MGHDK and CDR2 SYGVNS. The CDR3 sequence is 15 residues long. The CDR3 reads CASTPGASQNTEAFF. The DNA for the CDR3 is TGTGCCAGCACCCCAGGGGCCAGCCAGAACACTGAAGCTTTCTTT.

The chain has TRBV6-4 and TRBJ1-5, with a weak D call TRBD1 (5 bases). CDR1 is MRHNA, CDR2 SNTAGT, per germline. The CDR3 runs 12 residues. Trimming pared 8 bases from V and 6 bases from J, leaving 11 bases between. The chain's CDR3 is CASPCRAQPQHF. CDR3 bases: TGTGCCAGCCCTTGCAGGGCTCAGCCCCAGCATTTT.

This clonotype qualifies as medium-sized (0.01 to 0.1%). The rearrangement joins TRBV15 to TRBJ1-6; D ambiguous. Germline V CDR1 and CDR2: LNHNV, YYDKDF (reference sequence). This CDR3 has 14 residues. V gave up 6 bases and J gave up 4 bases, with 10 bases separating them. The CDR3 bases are TGTGCCACCAGTTCTGGGCCTTATAATTCACCCCTCCACTTT. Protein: CATSSGPYNSPLHF.

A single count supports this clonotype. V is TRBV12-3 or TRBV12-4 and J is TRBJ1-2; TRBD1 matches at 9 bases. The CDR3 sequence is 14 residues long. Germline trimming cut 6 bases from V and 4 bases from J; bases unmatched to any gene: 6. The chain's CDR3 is CASSQQGAVYGYTF. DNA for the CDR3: TGTGCCAGCAGCCAACAGGGGGCTGTCTATGGCTACACCTTC.

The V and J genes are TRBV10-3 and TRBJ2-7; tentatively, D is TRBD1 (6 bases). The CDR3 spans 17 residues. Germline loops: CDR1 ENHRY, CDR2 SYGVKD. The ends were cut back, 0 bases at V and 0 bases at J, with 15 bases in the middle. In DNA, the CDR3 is TGTGCCATCAGTGAGTCAATCCGTCCGGACAGCTCCTACGAGCAGTACTTC. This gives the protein CAISESIRPDSSYEQYF.

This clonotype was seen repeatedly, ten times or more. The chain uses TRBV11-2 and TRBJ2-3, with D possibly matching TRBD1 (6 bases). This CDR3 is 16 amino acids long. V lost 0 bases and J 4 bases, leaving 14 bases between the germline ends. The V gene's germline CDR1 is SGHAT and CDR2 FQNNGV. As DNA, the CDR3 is TGTGCCAGCAGCTTAGAGGCAGGGGTTGGCGCAGATACGCAGTATTTT. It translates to CASSLEAGVGADTQYF.

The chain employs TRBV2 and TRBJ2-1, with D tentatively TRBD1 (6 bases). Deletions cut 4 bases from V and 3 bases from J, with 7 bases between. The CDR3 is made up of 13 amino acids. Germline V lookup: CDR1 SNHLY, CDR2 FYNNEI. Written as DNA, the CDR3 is TGTGCCAGCAGTGCAGGGGACTACAATGAGCAGTTCTTC. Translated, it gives CASSAGDYNEQFF.

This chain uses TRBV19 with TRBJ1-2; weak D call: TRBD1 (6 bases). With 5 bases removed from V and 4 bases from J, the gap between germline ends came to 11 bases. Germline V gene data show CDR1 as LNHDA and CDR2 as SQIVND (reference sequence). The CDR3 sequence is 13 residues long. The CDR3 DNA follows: TGTGCCAGTAGTCGGACAGATACCTATGGCTACACCTTC. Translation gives CASSRTDTYGYTF.

As DNA, the CDR3 is TGCAGTGCTAGGGGCACAGAGACCCAGTACTTC. This codes for CSARGTETQYF. The chain employs TRBV20-1 and TRBJ2-5; no definite D call. V lost 3 bases and J lost 4, with 6 bases in between. The CDR3 runs to 11 residues. Germline assignment: CDR1 DFQATT and CDR2 SNEGSKA (reference sequence).

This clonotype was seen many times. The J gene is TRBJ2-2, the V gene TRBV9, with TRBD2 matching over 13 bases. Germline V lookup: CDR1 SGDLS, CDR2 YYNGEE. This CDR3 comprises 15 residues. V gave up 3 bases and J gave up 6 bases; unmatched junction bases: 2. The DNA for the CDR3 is TGTGCCAGCAGCGGACTAGCGGGGGGCGCCGGGGAGCTGTTTTTT. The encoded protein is CASSGLAGGAGELFF.